This record concerns one TCR beta chain sequence. The CDR3 loop spans 21 amino acids. CDR1 is MGHRA, CDR2 YSYEKL, per germline. The ends were cut back, 0 bases at V and 0 bases at J, with 25 bases in the middle. The source of the sample is a study of blood T cell repertoires in COVID-19. Study-level background: PBMCs, B-cell-depleted T cells, or T cells were the source of the cDNA or gDNA that made up the material.

Clones were read by immunoSEQ multiplex PCR, and TCRdb kept only the in-frame ones, dropping some. The top ten hold 3% of the sample, which has about 400,000 clones, 85% to 90% seen once. The TCR comes from a human donor in a cohort sampled during active COVID-19. The chain couples TRBV4-1 to TRBJ2-3, with D possibly being TRBD2 (6 bases). The sequenced material came from peripheral blood. This CDR3 reads CASSQEGLRRETSTSTDTQYF. The DNA for the CDR3 is TGCGCCAGCAGCCAAGAAGGTCTTCGGCGGGAAACCTCTACTAGCACAGATACGCAGTATTTT.